This T cell receptor beta chain was identified during a study of identical twins. TCRdb reprocessed the 5' RACE reads with MiXCR, giving one entry per CDR3 protein. The repertoire includes some 260,000 distinct CDR3 sequences, about 14% of them detected once, and approximately 10% sits in the top ten. Losses at the gene ends were 2 bases for V and 0 bases for J; bases not matched to a gene: 1. Germline-derived CDR1 and CDR2 are MGHRA and YSYEKL. CDR3 length: 15 residues. Remarks on this clonotype: No antigen is known for it.

Overall study findings and caveats: A partial confounding effect on zero-insertion analyses could come from invariant MAIT and iNKT cells.

This receptor was obtained from a woman aged 18-35 years in good health. This sequence joins TRBV4-1 and TRBJ1-1, with 9 positions matching TRBD1. The sample was memory (CD45RO+) T cells sorted from blood. The CDR3 loop reads CASSQTGGMNTEAFF. CDR3 coding DNA: TGCGCCAGCAGCCAAACAGGGGGCATGAACACTGAAGCTTTCTTT.